The 28 T cell receptor beta chains in this list originate from one sample, sequenced in a study of blood T cell repertoires in COVID-19. This table comes from immunoSEQ multiplex PCR, and its TCRdb copy is limited to in-frame clones, with some not included. The sample contains 150,000 or so clones, around 90% of which appear only once. The sequenced sample consisted of peripheral blood. The source is a man younger than 35 with acute or convalescent COVID-19.

The V and J genes are TRBV5-1 and TRBJ2-3, with 7 bases identical to TRBD2. Germline V lookup: CDR1 SGHRS, CDR2 YFSETQ. This CDR3 contains 14 residues. Trimming at V came to 2 bases and at J to 2 bases, leaving 2 bases not matched to a gene. CDR3 DNA sequence: TGCGCCAGCAGCTTCGGGGGGTACACAGATACGCAGTATTTT. This gives the protein CASSFGGYTDTQYF.

The CDR3, as DNA: TGTGCCAGCAGTGAACTAGTGGGTGAGCAGTTCTTC. Protein: CASSELVGEQFF. The J gene is TRBJ2-1, the V gene TRBV25-1; D gene ambiguous. The CDR3 runs to 12 residues. Per the germline V gene, CDR1 is MGHDK and CDR2 is SYGVNS. The V and J ends lost 2 bases and 9 bases respectively, with 8 bases between them.

V usage is TRBV18 and J usage is TRBJ1-2; D is ambiguous. Germline CDR1 KGHSH, CDR2 LQKENI. V was pared by 2 bases and J by 6 bases, with 10 bases between. This CDR3 contains 13 residues. CDR3 sequence: CASSPDRLDGYTF. In nucleotides, the CDR3 is TGTGCCAGCTCACCAGATCGACTGGATGGCTACACCTTC. The full variable domain, rest sourced from reference TRBV18 and TRBJ1-2, is NAGVMQNPRHLVRRRGQEARLRCSPMKGHSHVYWYRQLPEEGLKFMVYLQKENIIDESGMPKERFSAEFPKEGPSILRIQQVVRGDSAAYFCASSPDRLDGYTFGSGTRLTVV.

This clone is a singleton in its sample. This chain links TRBV6-5 with TRBJ1-2, with 8 positions matching TRBD1. Germline V gene lookup returns CDR1 MNHEY and CDR2 SVGAGI. This CDR3 is built from 15 residues. V gave up 7 bases and J gave up 4 bases; unmatched junction bases: 11. CDR3 in DNA: TGTGCCAGCACCTTAAGCAGGGGGCGCCGCTATGGCTACACCTTC. This encodes CASTLSRGRRYGYTF.

V usage is TRBV7-6 and J usage is TRBJ1-4; TRBD1 matches at 7 bases. The CDR3 has 16 amino acids. With 5 bases clipped from V and 2 bases from J, the junction kept 8 bases outside the gene matches. Germline loops: CDR1 SGHVS, CDR2 FNYEAQ. The CDR3 DNA reads as TGTGCCAGCAGCCCGACAGGGAGGAGGACTAATGAAAAACTGTTTTTT. This translates into CASSPTGRRTNEKLFF. Looking up the rest from reference TRBV7-6 and TRBJ1-4 gives the full variable domain: GAGVSQSPRYKVTKRGQDVALRCDPISGHVSLYWYRQALGQGPEFLTYFNYEAQQDKSGLPNDRFSAERPEGSISTLTIQRTEQRDSAMYRCASSPTGRRTNEKLFFGSGTQLSVL.

This chain joins TRBV11-2 and TRBJ2-7; 8 positions agree with TRBD1. There are 17 residues in the CDR3. V dropped 0 bases and J dropped 2; count of bases not matched to a gene: 9. Germline V gene data show CDR1 as SGHAT and CDR2 as FQNNGV. The CDR3 DNA is TGTGCCAGCAGCTTAGATCGGCCGGGACAGGTGGCCTACGAGCAGTACTTC. Translating it yields CASSLDRPGQVAYEQYF. Combining the CDR3 with reference TRBV11-2 and TRBJ2-7 gives the whole variable domain EAGVAQSPRYKIIEKRQSVAFWCNPISGHATLYWYQQILGQGPKLLIQFQNNGVVDDSQLPKDRFSAERLKGVDSTLKIQPAKLEDSAVYLCASSLDRPGQVAYEQYFGPGTRLTVT.

The CDR3 sequence is CASRRGGWDTEAFF. The CDR3 DNA reads TGTGCCAGTAGGAGGGGAGGTTGGGACACTGAAGCTTTCTTT. The chain couples TRBV19 to TRBJ1-1; tentatively, D is TRBD1 (5 bases). Germline CDR1 reads LNHDA; CDR2 reads SQIVND (reference sequence). V lost 6 bases and J 3 bases, leaving 14 bases between the germline ends. This CDR3 spans 14 amino acids. Combining the CDR3 with reference TRBV19 and TRBJ1-1 gives the whole variable domain DGGITQSPKYLFRKEGQNVTLSCEQNLNHDAMYWYRQDPGQGLRLIYYSQIVNDFQKGDIAEGYSVSREKKESFPLTVTSAQKNPTAFYLCASRRGGWDTEAFFGQGTRLTVV.

The chain carries TRBV25-1 and TRBJ1-3, with 9 bases matching TRBD1. The germline V gene encodes CDR1 MGHDK and CDR2 SYGVNS. This CDR3 contains 15 residues. J lost 4 bases, V lost 6 bases, and 7 bases had no gene match. CDR3 sequence (DNA): TGTGCCAGCAGCAGCCCCGGGACAGGGGGAAACACCATATATTTT. This sequence encodes CASSSPGTGGNTIYF.

The V call is TRBV2, the J call TRBJ1-1; tentative D call: TRBD1 (5 bases). The length of the CDR3 is 13 residues. CDR1 SNHLY and CDR2 FYNNEI come from the germline V gene. Trimming shortened V by 1 base and J by 5 bases, and 8 bases separated the two germline ends. Here the CDR3 reads CASSEDRMTEAFF. The CDR3 DNA is TGTGCCAGCAGTGAAGACAGGATGACTGAAGCTTTCTTT.

This clone occurred once. The rearrangement links TRBV24-1 to TRBJ2-1, with D possibly TRBD2 on 6 matching bases. Germline V CDR1 and CDR2: KGHDR, SFDVKD. Trimming took 5 bases from V and 0 from J, leaving 16 bases between them. This CDR3 has 17 residues. CDR3 coding DNA: TGTGCCACCAGTGGCGGCGGGACTGCGAGCTCCTACAATGAGCAGTTCTTC. The encoded protein is CATSGGGTASSYNEQFF.

V and J are TRBV5-1 and TRBJ1-1; tentative D call: TRBD1 (5 bases). Deletions cut 2 bases from V and 1 base from J, with 9 bases between. This CDR3 spans 14 amino acids. CDR1 SGHRS and CDR2 YFSETQ come from the germline V gene. CDR3 DNA sequence: TGCGCCAGCAGCTTAGGGGTAAGGAACACTGAAGCTTTCTTT. It specifies CASSLGVRNTEAFF.

The chain is built from TRBV5-1 and TRBJ1-2, with D perhaps TRBD1 (6 bases). The germline gives CDR1 SGHRS, CDR2 YFSETQ. CDR3 length: 15 residues. Trimming stripped 2 bases from V and 4 bases from J, with 15 bases between. The CDR3 region is CASSFTSQGSYGYTF. CDR3 in DNA: TGCGCCAGCAGCTTTACAAGTCAGGGGTCCTATGGCTACACCTTC. The whole variable domain, filled in from reference TRBV5-1 and TRBJ1-2, reads KAGVTQTPRYLIKTRGQQVTLSCSPISGHRSVSWYQQTPGQGLQFLFEYFSETQRNKGNFPGRFSGRQFSNSRSEMNVSTLELGDSALYLCASSFTSQGSYGYTFGSGTRLTVV.

The rearrangement uses TRBV5-1 and TRBJ1-2; a weak D match, TRBD1 (5 bases). Germline V gene sequence: CDR1 SGHRS, CDR2 YFSETQ. Trimming shortened V by 0 bases and J by 4 bases, and 7 bases separated the two germline ends. CDR3 length: 13 amino acids. The CDR3 reads CASSLDGGYGYTF. Here the CDR3 DNA reads TGCGCCAGCAGCTTGGACGGGGGCTATGGCTACACCTTC.

The chain couples TRBV7-2 to TRBJ1-1, with D maybe TRBD1 (5 bases). This CDR3 is 19 amino acids long. Trimming cost V 1 base and J 0 bases, with 21 bases left between them. In germline, CDR1 is SGHTA, CDR2 FQGNSA. CDR3: CASSLGVTGALKVNTEAFF. CDR3 bases: TGTGCCAGCAGCTTAGGAGTCACTGGGGCACTTAAGGTGAACACTGAAGCTTTCTTT.

In DNA, the CDR3 is TGTGCCAGCAGCGAAACAGGGGAAGCCGGGGAGCTGTTTTTT. Encoded protein: CASSETGEAGELFF. The chain joins TRBV9 to TRBJ2-2; 7 nucleotides agree with TRBD1. The CDR3 sequence is 14 residues long. Germline V gives CDR1 SGDLS, CDR2 YYNGEE. Trimming cost V 3 bases and J 6 bases; bases outside gene matches: 5.

The chain has TRBV6-5 and TRBJ1-1, with 7 positions matching TRBD1. Trimming took 4 bases from V and 5 from J; bases not matched to a gene: 4. The CDR3 is made up of 13 amino acids. CDR1 MNHEY and CDR2 SVGAGI come from the germline V gene. DNA of the CDR3: TGTGCCAGCAGTTCTTCAGGGGGTACTGAAGCTTTCTTT. Its translation: CASSSSGGTEAFF.

This clone was found once. The chain couples TRBV19 to TRBJ1-6, with 7 bases fitting TRBD1. The V gene end was trimmed by 3 bases and the J gene end by 13 bases; junction bases not matched to a gene: 9. The V gene's germline CDR1 is LNHDA and CDR2 SQIVND (reference sequence). The CDR3 extends over 14 amino acids. The CDR3 DNA reads as TGTGCCAGTAGTATGGTAGGAGGGGGCTCTCCCCTCCACTTT. This encodes CASSMVGGGSPLHF. Full variable domain (remainder filled in from reference TRBV19 and TRBJ1-6): DGGITQSPKYLFRKEGQNVTLSCEQNLNHDAMYWYRQDPGQGLRLIYYSQIVNDFQKGDIAEGYSVSREKKESFPLTVTSAQKNPTAFYLCASSMVGGGSPLHFGNGTRLTVT.

This rearrangement joins TRBV9 to TRBJ2-1; TRBD2 agrees at 11 bases. The V and J ends lost 3 bases and 6 bases, in that order; junction bases with no gene match: 11. The CDR3 contains 17 residues. Germline V gene lookup returns CDR1 SGDLS and CDR2 YYNGEE. The CDR3 sequence: CASSAPLAGGPGNEQFF. In DNA form, the CDR3 reads TGTGCCAGCAGCGCCCCTTTAGCGGGGGGGCCGGGCAATGAGCAGTTCTTC. The variable domain in full, completed from reference TRBV9 and TRBJ2-1, reads DSGVTQTPKHLITATGQRVTLRCSPRSGDLSVYWYQQSLDQGLQFLIQYYNGEERAKGNILERFSAQQFPDLHSELNLSSLELGDSALYFCASSAPLAGGPGNEQFFGPGTRLTVL.

DNA of the CDR3: TGTGCCAGCAGCCCCCGACAGGGGGACAACTATGGCTACACCTTC. The encoded protein is CASSPRQGDNYGYTF. This chain links TRBV5-4 with TRBJ1-2; 9 bases are shared with TRBD1. Germline CDR1 SGHNT, CDR2 YYREEE (reference sequence). The CDR3 loop spans 15 amino acids. Trimming cost V 4 bases and J 2 bases; bases outside gene matches: 6.

The chain employs TRBV18 and TRBJ2-1, with 8 nucleotides matching TRBD2. Germline V gives CDR1 KGHSH, CDR2 LQKENI. This CDR3 has 14 residues. V lost 3 bases, J lost 9 bases, and 7 bases stayed unmatched. The CDR3 spells CASSPREGVSEQFF. CDR3 nucleotides: TGTGCCAGCTCACCTCGGGAGGGGGTTAGTGAGCAGTTCTTC.

The CDR3 DNA reads TGTGCCAGCAGTCCAAGATACAGGGGAAGAGGTTCACCCCTCCACTTT. Translated, it gives CASSPRYRGRGSPLHF. This rearrangement joins TRBV27 to TRBJ1-6; TRBD1 agrees at 7 bases. Germline loops: CDR1 MNHEY, CDR2 SMNVEV (reference sequence). Losses at the gene ends were 5 bases for V and 9 bases for J; bases not matched to a gene: 13. The CDR3 runs to 16 residues.

The V and J genes are TRBV23-1 and TRBJ2-1, with TRBD2 matching 10 bases. TRBV23-1 belongs to the ORF category, with a function that is uncertain. The CDR3 is 16 residues long. V was pared by 0 bases and J by 5 bases, with 4 bases of the junction left unmatched. The CDR3 nucleotides read TGCGCCAGCAGTCAATCGTCTAGCGGGAGAAACAATGAGCAGTTCTTC. Its protein is CASSQSSSGRNNEQFF.

The chain is built from TRBV14 and TRBJ2-7; 14 nucleotides align to TRBD2. Looked up from germline, CDR1 is SGHDN and CDR2 is FVKESK. The ends lost 0 bases at V and 2 bases at J; junction bases unmatched: 12. The CDR3 contains 20 residues. This chain's CDR3 is CASSQDLSGTSGRVPYEQYF. CDR3 nucleotides: TGTGCCAGCAGCCAAGATTTATCCGGGACTAGCGGGAGAGTCCCCTACGAGCAGTACTTC.

The chain couples TRBV24-1 to TRBJ1-1, with D perhaps matching TRBD1 (5 bases). Germline CDR1 and CDR2: KGHDR and SFDVKD. The CDR3 length is 15 residues. Between the trimmed V and J ends, which lost 2 bases and 12 bases, there was a span of 21 bases. This CDR3 is CATSDSGGVHRSPFF. The CDR3 coding sequence is TGTGCCACCAGTGATTCCGGGGGGGTCCACCGTAGTCCTTTCTTT.

The sample holds one count of this clone. The chain is built from TRBV3-1 (or the pseudogene TRBV3-2) and TRBJ1-2; D perhaps matches TRBD1 (6 bases). The V gene's germline CDR1 is LGHDT and CDR2 YNNKEL (reference sequence). The CDR3 spans 16 residues. The V and J ends lost 2 bases and 3 bases respectively, with 16 bases between them. CDR3 nucleotides: TGTGCCAGCAGCCAAAACCAAGGGGGACGGCACTATGGCTACACCTTC. Residues: CASSQNQGGRHYGYTF.

The chain carries TRBV30 and TRBJ1-1; possibly TRBD1 for D (5 bases). The CDR3 totals 11 residues. The V end was cut by 5 bases, the J end by 5 bases, with 9 bases between. Germline V gene lookup returns CDR1 GTSNPN and CDR2 SVGIG (reference sequence). The chain's CDR3 is CAWSGKTEAFF. Here the CDR3 DNA reads TGTGCCTGGTCAGGGAAAACTGAAGCTTTCTTT.

The chain recombines TRBV5-6 with TRBJ1-3, with 7 bases lining up with TRBD1. Germline-derived CDR1 and CDR2 are SGHDT and YYEEEE. The CDR3 has 18 residues. The junction had 14 bases not matched to a gene; V was cut back by 4 bases and J by 1 base. CDR3 residues: CASSPEGGSPSSGNTIYF. In nucleotides, the CDR3 is TGTGCCAGCAGCCCGGAAGGGGGCTCCCCCTCTTCTGGAAACACCATATATTTT.

This chain connects TRBV5-4 to TRBJ2-1; 10 nucleotides line up with TRBD1. With 5 bases clipped from V and 6 bases from J, the junction kept 14 bases outside the gene matches. The CDR3 runs 17 residues. Germline assignment: CDR1 SGHNT and CDR2 YYREEE (reference sequence). The chain's CDR3 is CASSLKLDRGSPNEQFF. The DNA for the CDR3 is TGTGCCAGCAGTCTGAAGCTGGACAGGGGGAGTCCCAATGAGCAGTTCTTC.